The T cell receptor beta chain under discussion was sequenced for a study of beta chain features in type 1 diabetes. The entirety of the isolated RNA underwent reverse transcription, so expressed TCRB transcripts were sequenced. The assay was immunoSEQ multiplex PCR, and TCRdb's table has in-frame clones only and misses some. The sample consists of 200,000 to 250,000 clones, 55% to 70% of them appearing once. This sequence originates from a man aged 25-40 years in good health. Sample: naive CD4+ T cells from blood.

The chain's CDR3 is CASSPRDRGQEQYF. The DNA of the CDR3 is TGTGCCAGCAGCCCCCGGGACAGGGGGCAAGAGCAGTACTTC. The J gene is TRBJ2-7, the V gene TRBV14; 12 nucleotides match TRBD1. The CDR3 covers 14 residues. V dropped 4 bases and J dropped 7; count of bases not matched to a gene: 5. In germline, CDR1 is SGHDN, CDR2 FVKESK.